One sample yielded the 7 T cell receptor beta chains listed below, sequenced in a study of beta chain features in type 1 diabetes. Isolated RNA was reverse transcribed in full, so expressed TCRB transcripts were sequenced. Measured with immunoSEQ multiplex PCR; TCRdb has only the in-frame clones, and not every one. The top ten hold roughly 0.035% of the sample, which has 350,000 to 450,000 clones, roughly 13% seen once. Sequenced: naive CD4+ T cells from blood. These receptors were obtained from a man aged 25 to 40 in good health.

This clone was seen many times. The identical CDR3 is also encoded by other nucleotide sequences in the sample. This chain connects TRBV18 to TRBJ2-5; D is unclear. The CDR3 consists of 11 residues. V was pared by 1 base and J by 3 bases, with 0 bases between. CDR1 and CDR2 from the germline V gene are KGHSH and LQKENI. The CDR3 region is CASSPQETQYF. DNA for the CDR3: TGTGCCAGCTCACCACAAGAGACCCAGTACTTC.

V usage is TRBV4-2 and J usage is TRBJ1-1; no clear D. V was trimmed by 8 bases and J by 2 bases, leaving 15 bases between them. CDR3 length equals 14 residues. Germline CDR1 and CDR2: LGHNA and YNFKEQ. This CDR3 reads CASLQTGNNTEAFF. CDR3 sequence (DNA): TGTGCCAGCCTACAGACCGGGAACAACACTGAAGCTTTCTTT.

The CDR3 DNA sequence: TGTGCCAGCAGTGAACTCCTCGGCCCGGGTGAGCAGTTCTTC. Translating gives CASSELLGPGEQFF. The chain is built from TRBV6-1 and TRBJ2-1; D gene ambiguous. Germline V gene lookup returns CDR1 MNHNS and CDR2 SASEGT. CDR3 length equals 14 residues. V lost 2 bases and J 9 bases, leaving 14 bases between the germline ends.

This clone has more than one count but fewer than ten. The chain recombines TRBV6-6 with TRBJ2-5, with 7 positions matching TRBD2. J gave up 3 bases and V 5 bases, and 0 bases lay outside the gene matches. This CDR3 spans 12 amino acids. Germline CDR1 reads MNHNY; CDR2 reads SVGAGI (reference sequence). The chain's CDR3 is CASSSGEETQYF. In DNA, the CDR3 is TGTGCCAGCAGTAGCGGGGAAGAGACCCAGTACTTC.

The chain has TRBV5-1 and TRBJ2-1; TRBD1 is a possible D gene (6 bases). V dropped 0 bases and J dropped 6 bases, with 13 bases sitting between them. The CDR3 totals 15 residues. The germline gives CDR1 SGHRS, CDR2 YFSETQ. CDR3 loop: CASSLAGQIFNEQFF. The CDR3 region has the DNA TGCGCCAGCAGCTTGGCGGGACAAATCTTCAATGAGCAGTTCTTC.

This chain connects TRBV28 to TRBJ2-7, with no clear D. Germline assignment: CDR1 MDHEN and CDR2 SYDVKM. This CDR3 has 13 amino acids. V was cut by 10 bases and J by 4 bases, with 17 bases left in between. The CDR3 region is CATTEPGFYEQYF. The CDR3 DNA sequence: TGTGCCACTACTGAACCTGGGTTTTACGAGCAGTACTTC.

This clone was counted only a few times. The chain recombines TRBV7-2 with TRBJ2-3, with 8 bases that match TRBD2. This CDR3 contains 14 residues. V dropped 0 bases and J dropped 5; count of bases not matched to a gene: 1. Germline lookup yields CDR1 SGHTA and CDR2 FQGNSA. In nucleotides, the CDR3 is TGTGCCAGCAGCTTAGCTACTAGCGGAGATACGCAGTATTTT. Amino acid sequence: CASSLATSGDTQYF.